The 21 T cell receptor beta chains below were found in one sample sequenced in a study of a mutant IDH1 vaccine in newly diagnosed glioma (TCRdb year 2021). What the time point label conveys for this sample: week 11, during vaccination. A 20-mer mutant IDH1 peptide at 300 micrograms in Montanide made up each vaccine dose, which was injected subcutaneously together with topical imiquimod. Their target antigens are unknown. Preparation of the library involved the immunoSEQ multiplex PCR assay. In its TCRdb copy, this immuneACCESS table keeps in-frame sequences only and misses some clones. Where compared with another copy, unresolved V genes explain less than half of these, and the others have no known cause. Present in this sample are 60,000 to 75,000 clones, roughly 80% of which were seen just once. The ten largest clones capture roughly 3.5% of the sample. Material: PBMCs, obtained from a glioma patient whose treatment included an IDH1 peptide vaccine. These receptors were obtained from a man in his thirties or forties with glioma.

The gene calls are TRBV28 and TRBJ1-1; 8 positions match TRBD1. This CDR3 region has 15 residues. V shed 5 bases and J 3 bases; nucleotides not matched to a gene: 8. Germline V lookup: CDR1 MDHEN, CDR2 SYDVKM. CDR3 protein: CASSPLTGDYTEAFF. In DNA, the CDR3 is TGTGCCAGCAGTCCCCTGACAGGGGATTACACTGAAGCTTTCTTT.

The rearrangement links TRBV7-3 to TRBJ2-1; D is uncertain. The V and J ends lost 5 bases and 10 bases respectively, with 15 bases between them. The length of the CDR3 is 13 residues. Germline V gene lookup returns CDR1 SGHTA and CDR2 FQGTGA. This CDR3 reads CASSRTTNHEQFF. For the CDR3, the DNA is TGTGCCAGCAGCAGAACCACAAACCACGAGCAGTTCTTC. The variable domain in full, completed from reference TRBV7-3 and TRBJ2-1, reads GAGVSQTPSNKVTEKGKYVELRCDPISGHTALYWYRQSLGQGPEFLIYFQGTGAADDSGLPNDRFFAVRPEGSVSTLKIQRTERGDSAVYLCASSRTTNHEQFFGPGTRLTVL.

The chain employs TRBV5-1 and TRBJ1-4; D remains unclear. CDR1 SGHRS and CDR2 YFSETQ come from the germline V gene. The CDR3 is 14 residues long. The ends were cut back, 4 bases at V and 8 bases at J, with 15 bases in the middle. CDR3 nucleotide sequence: TGCGCCAGCAGCGCCGGGGAAGAAGGAGAAAAACTGTTTTTT. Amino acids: CASSAGEEGEKLFF.

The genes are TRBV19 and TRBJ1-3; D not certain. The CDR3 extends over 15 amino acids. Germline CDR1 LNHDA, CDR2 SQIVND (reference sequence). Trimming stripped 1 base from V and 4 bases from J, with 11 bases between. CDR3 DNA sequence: TGTGCCAGTAGTATAGTTACGGCGGAAGGAAACACCATATATTTT. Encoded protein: CASSIVTAEGNTIYF.

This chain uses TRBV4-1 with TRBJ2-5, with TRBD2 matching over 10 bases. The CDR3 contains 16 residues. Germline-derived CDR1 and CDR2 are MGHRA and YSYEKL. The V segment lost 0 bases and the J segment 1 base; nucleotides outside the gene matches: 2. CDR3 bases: TGCGCCAGCAGCCAAGACCTAGCGGGGGCCCAAGAGACCCAGTACTTC. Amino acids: CASSQDLAGAQETQYF.

The CDR3 loop is CASSAGQGYGYTF. Here the CDR3 DNA reads TGTGCCAGCAGCGCGGGACAGGGATATGGCTACACCTTC. This rearrangement joins TRBV7-3 to TRBJ1-2; TRBD1 agrees at 9 bases. The trim removed 5 bases at V and 5 bases at J, leaving 3 bases unmatched. Germline-derived CDR1 and CDR2 are SGHTA and FQGTGA. The CDR3 has 13 residues.

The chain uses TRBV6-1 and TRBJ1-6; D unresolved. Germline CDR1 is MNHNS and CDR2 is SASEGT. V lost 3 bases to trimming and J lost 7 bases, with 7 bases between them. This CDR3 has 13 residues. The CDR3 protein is CASSDQVNSPLHF. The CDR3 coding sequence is TGTGCCAGCAGTGACCAGGTGAATTCACCCCTCCACTTT.

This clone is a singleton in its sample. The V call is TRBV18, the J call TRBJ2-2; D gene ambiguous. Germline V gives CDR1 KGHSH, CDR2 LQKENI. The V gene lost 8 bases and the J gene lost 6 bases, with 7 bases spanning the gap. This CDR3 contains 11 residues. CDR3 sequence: CASTSAGELFF. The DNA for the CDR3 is TGTGCCAGCACCTCCGCCGGGGAGCTGTTTTTT.

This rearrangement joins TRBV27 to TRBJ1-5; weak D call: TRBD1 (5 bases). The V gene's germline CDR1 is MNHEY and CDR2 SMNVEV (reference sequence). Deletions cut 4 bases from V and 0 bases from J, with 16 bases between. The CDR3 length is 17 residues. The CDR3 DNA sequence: TGTGCCAGCAGTTCGATCAGGGTAGCGGCTAGCAATCAGCCCCAGCATTTT. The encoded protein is CASSSIRVAASNQPQHF.

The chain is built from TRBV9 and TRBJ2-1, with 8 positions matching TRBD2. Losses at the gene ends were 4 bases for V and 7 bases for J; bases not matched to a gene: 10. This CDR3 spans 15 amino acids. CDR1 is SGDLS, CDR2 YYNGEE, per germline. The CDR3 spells CASSISGRGRNEQFF. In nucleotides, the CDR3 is TGTGCCAGCAGCATAAGCGGGAGAGGGAGGAATGAGCAGTTCTTC.

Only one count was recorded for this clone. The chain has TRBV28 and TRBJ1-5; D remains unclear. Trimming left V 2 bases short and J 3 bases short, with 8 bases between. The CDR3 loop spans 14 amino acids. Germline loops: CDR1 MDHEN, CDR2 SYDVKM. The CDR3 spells CASSLGGNNQPQHF. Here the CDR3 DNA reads TGTGCCAGCAGTTTAGGAGGGAACAATCAGCCCCAGCATTTT. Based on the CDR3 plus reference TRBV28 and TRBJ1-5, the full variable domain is DVKVTQSSRYLVKRTGEKVFLECVQDMDHENMFWYRQDPGLGLRLIYFSYDVKMKEKGDIPEGYSVSREKKERFSLILESASTNQTSMYLCASSLGGNNQPQHFGDGTRLSIL.

The CDR3 DNA follows: TGTGCCAGCAGCTTAGCGAGGGCTCTAGCTGCCGAGCAGTACTTC. It yields the protein CASSLARALAAEQYF. The chain employs TRBV11-1 and TRBJ2-7, with D perhaps TRBD2 (5 bases). The length of the CDR3 is 15 residues. Trimming stripped 0 bases from V and 6 bases from J, with 15 bases between. Germline lookup yields CDR1 SGHAT and CDR2 FQDESV (reference sequence).

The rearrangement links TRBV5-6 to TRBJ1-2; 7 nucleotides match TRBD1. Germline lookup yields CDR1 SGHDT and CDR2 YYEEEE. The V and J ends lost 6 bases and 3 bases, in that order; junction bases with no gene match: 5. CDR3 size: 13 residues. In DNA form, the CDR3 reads TGTGCCAGCACCGTAGACAGGGACTATGGCTACACCTTC. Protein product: CASTVDRDYGYTF. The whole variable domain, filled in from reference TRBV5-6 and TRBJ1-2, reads DAGVTQSPTHLIKTRGQQVTLRCSPKSGHDTVSWYQQALGQGPQFIFQYYEEEERQRGNFPDRFSGHQFPNYSSELNVNALLLGDSALYLCASTVDRDYGYTFGSGTRLTVV.

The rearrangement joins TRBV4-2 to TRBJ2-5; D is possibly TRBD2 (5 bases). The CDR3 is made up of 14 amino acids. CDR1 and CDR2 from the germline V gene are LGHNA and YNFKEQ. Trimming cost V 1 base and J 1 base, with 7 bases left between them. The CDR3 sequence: CASSQGTSQETQYF. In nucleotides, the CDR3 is TGTGCCAGCAGCCAAGGGACTTCCCAAGAGACCCAGTACTTC.

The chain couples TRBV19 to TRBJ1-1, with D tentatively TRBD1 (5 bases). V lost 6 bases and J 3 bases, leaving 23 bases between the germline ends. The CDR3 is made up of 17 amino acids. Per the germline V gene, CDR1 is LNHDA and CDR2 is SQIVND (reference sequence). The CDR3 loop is CASSLFHGGGEYTEAFF. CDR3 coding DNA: TGTGCCAGTAGCCTGTTTCATGGGGGGGGAGAGTACACTGAAGCTTTCTTT.

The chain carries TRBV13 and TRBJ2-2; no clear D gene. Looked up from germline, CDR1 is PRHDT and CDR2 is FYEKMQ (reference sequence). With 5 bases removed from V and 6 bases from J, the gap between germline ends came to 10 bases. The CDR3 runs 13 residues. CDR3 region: CASSAPRPGELFF. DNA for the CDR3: TGTGCCAGCAGCGCCCCTCGGCCCGGGGAGCTGTTTTTT.

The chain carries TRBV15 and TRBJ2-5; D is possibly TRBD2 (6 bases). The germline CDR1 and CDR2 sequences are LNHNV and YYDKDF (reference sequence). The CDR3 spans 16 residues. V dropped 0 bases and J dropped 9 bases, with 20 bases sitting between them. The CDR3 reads CATSRDRGWASESQYF. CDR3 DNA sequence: TGTGCCACCAGCAGAGATCGGGGGTGGGCCTCGGAGTCCCAGTACTTC.

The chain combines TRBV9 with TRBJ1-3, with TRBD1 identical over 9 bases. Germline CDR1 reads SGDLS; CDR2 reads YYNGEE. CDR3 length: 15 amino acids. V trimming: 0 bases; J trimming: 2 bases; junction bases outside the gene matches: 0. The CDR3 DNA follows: TGTGCCAGCAGCGTAGACAGGGGGCCTGGAAACACCATATATTTT. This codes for CASSVDRGPGNTIYF.

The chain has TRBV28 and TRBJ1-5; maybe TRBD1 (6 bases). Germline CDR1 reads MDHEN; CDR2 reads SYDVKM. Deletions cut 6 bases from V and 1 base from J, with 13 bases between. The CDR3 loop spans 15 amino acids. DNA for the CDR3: TGTGCCAGCAGGCCAGGACAGACAAGCAATCAGCCCCAGCATTTT. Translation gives CASRPGQTSNQPQHF.

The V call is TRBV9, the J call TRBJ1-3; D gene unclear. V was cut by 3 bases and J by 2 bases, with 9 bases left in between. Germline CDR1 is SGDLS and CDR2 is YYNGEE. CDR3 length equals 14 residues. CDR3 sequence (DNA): TGTGCCAGCAGCGCCGTGGGAGCTGGAAACACCATATATTTT. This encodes CASSAVGAGNTIYF.

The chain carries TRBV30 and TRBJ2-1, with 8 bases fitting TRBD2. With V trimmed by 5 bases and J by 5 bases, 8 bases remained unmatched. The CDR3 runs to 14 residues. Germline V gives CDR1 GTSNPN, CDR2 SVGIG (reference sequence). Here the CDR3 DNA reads TGTGCCTGGTCTTTGACGGGAGGGGACAATGAGCAGTTCTTC. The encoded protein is CAWSLTGGDNEQFF.